Below, one TCR beta chain is given with its context. The sample is drawn from a study of cytomegalovirus exposure and HLA in healthy donors. This CDR3 has 16 residues. Per the germline V gene, CDR1 is MRHNA and CDR2 is SNTAGT. Use of 60 Vbeta and 13 Jbeta primers characterized the PCR. The repertoire was sequenced with immunoSEQ multiplex PCR; TCRdb's copy has only in-frame clones and lacks some. The table lists under 200,000 clones, about 70% of them singletons, with less than 2% in the top ten. The V call is TRBV6-4, the J call TRBJ2-5; tentatively, D is TRBD1 (7 bases). The DNA end is a closer match to TRBJ2-7, so the J assignment may be wrong. Sequencing was done on a sample of PBMCs. This clonotype was obtained from a woman aged 30 to 39 in good health and CMV-seronegative. The CDR3 DNA sequence: TGTGCCAGCCCGGTCCTTTCGGGGGACAGCTCCTACGAGCAGTACTTC. Amino acid sequence: CASPVLSGDSSYEQYF.